The 19 T cell receptor beta chains in this list originate from one sample, sequenced in a study of CD8+ T cells in alopecia areata. Reverse transcription of extracted RNA yielded cDNA, which provided the sequencing template. TCRdb keeps only in-frame clones here, not all; method: immunoSEQ multiplex PCR. The sample contains about 98,000 clones, roughly two fifths of which appear only once. Sequenced material: CD4+ T cells sorted from blood. These TCRs come from a human donor with alopecia areata.

The chain recombines TRBV7-2 with TRBJ1-1; D remains ambiguous. The ends were cut back, 2 bases at V and 4 bases at J, with 8 bases in the middle. Looked up from germline, CDR1 is SGHTA and CDR2 is FQGNSA. This CDR3 is 13 amino acids long. CDR3 DNA sequence: TGTGCCAGCAGCTTATCCCCCGCCACTGAAGCTTTCTTT. This encodes CASSLSPATEAFF. The whole variable domain, filled in from reference TRBV7-2 and TRBJ1-1, reads GAGVSQSPSNKVTEKGKDVELRCDPISGHTALYWYRQSLGQGLEFLIYFQGNSAPDKSGLPSDRFSAERTGGSVSTLTIQRTQQEDSAVYLCASSLSPATEAFFGQGTRLTVV.

This chain links TRBV29-1 with TRBJ1-2; D is ambiguous. This CDR3 region has 13 residues. V lost 3 bases and J lost 0, with 8 bases in between. Germline CDR1 reads SQVTM; CDR2 reads ANQGSEA. Written as DNA, the CDR3 is TGCAGCGTTGAGGGCACGGCTAACTATGGCTACACCTTC. Its translation is CSVEGTANYGYTF. Combining the CDR3 with reference TRBV29-1 and TRBJ1-2 gives the whole variable domain SAVISQKPSRDICQRGTSLTIQCQVDSQVTMMFWYRQQPGQSLTLIATANQGSEATYESGFVIDKFPISRPNLTFSTLTVSNMSPEDSSIYLCSVEGTANYGYTFGSGTRLTVV.

This clone was counted a few times. V and J are TRBV5-5 and TRBJ2-5; D possibly corresponds to TRBD1 (6 bases). CDR3 length: 14 residues. Between the trimmed V and J ends, which lost 3 bases and 5 bases, there was a span of 14 bases. CDR1 SGHKS and CDR2 YYEKEE come from the germline V gene (reference sequence). The CDR3 sequence: CASSWTGTPETQYF. The CDR3 region has the DNA TGTGCCAGCAGCTGGACCGGGACACCTGAGACCCAGTACTTC.

This clone has just a few counts. The V and J genes are TRBV29-1 and TRBJ2-7, with 7 bases lining up with TRBD1. CDR3 size: 14 residues. Per the germline V gene, CDR1 is SQVTM and CDR2 is ANQGSEA. Germline trimming cut 4 bases from V and 3 bases from J; bases unmatched to any gene: 9. The CDR3 reads CSVVSGQAGYEQYF. As DNA, the CDR3 is TGCAGCGTTGTTTCTGGACAGGCCGGCTACGAGCAGTACTTC.

As concerns this clone: This sample also contains other DNA sequences that code for the same CDR3. This chain connects TRBV29-1 to TRBJ2-3; either TRBD1 or TRBD2 may supply D (7 bases each). Germline V gene data show CDR1 as SQVTM and CDR2 as ANQGSEA. This CDR3 contains 13 residues. V dropped 4 bases and J dropped 3 bases, with 11 bases sitting between them. The CDR3 reads CSVGQGLTDTQYF. DNA for the CDR3: TGCAGCGTTGGACAGGGACTAACAGATACGCAGTATTTT.

The rearrangement uses TRBV29-1 and TRBJ2-7; 7 bases are shared with TRBD1. Germline CDR1 SQVTM, CDR2 ANQGSEA. V shed 4 bases, J shed 7 bases, and the junction held 10 bases outside the gene matches. This CDR3 comprises 13 residues. The CDR3 coding sequence is TGCAGCGTTGTAGGGACAGCCTTCGGGGAGCAGTACTTC. Amino acid sequence: CSVVGTAFGEQYF.

The CDR3: CASSPEGRSGEKLFF. The DNA for the CDR3 is TGTGCCAGCAGCCCCGAGGGGAGATCGGGTGAAAAACTGTTTTTT. The V gene is TRBV7-9, the J gene TRBJ1-4, with a weak D call TRBD1 (5 bases). V was pared by 5 bases and J by 7 bases, with 17 bases between. The CDR3 length is 15 residues. In germline, CDR1 is SEHNR, CDR2 FQNEAQ (reference sequence). Based on the CDR3 plus reference TRBV7-9 and TRBJ1-4, the full variable domain is DTGVSQNPRHKITKRGQNVTFRCDPISEHNRLYWYRQTLGQGPEFLTYFQNEAQLEKSRLLSDRFSAERPKGSFSTLEIQRTEQGDSAMYLCASSPEGRSGEKLFFGSGTQLSVL.

The chain links TRBV30 to TRBJ2-2; D gene ambiguous. The CDR3 length is 14 residues. V lost 4 bases and J lost 0, with 9 bases in between. The germline CDR1 and CDR2 sequences are GTSNPN and SVGIG (reference sequence). The CDR3 region is CAWTVGPNTGELFF. The DNA of the CDR3 is TGTGCCTGGACGGTGGGCCCGAACACCGGGGAGCTGTTTTTT.

The V and J genes are TRBV5-1 and TRBJ1-6; D is possibly TRBD1 (5 bases). The CDR3 is 14 amino acids. The germline CDR1 and CDR2 sequences are SGHRS and YFSETQ. Trimming removed 2 bases from V and 7 bases from J, with 10 bases in between. The CDR3 sequence is CASSFARENSPLHF. The CDR3 coding sequence is TGCGCCAGCAGCTTCGCCAGGGAAAATTCACCCCTCCACTTT.

This clone was seen only a few times. The V and J genes are TRBV28 and TRBJ2-7; the D gene is possibly TRBD2 (5 bases). Germline loops: CDR1 MDHEN, CDR2 SYDVKM. This CDR3 has 14 residues. Trimming left V 2 bases short and J 7 bases short, with 15 bases between. CDR3 loop: CASSLPVEPGEQYF. The CDR3 region has the DNA TGTGCCAGCAGTTTACCCGTAGAACCGGGAGAGCAGTACTTC.

This clone was seen a few times. The rearrangement uses TRBV28 and TRBJ1-3; D remains ambiguous. Germline V gives CDR1 MDHEN, CDR2 SYDVKM. This CDR3 region has 10 residues. Trimming cost V 5 bases and J 4 bases, with 0 bases left between them. CDR3 DNA: TGTGCCAGCAGTGGAAACACCATATATTTT. Translating it yields CASSGNTIYF.

Regarding this clone: This specimen includes other DNA sequences encoding the same CDR3. This chain joins TRBV14 and TRBJ2-7, with D unclear. The CDR3 is made up of 13 amino acids. Germline values: CDR1 SGHDN, CDR2 FVKESK. Trimming left V 3 bases short and J 2 bases short, with 8 bases between. The CDR3 bases are TGTGCCAGCAGCCACCAGCCGCCCTACGAGCAGTACTTC. Residues: CASSHQPPYEQYF. The full variable domain, its missing parts supplied by reference TRBV14 and TRBJ2-7, is EAGVTQFPSHSVIEKGQTVTLRCDPISGHDNLYWYRRVMGKEIKFLLHFVKESKQDESGMPNNRFLAERTGGTYSTLKVQPAELEDSGVYFCASSHQPPYEQYFGPGTRLTVT.

This clone appeared once. The rearrangement joins TRBV4-1 to TRBJ2-5; D perhaps matches TRBD2 (6 bases). V dropped 0 bases and J dropped 2 bases, with 7 bases sitting between them. Germline V gene lookup returns CDR1 MGHRA and CDR2 YSYEKL. The CDR3 runs 14 residues. The CDR3 sequence is CASSQDRGQETQYF. In nucleotides, the CDR3 is TGCGCCAGCAGCCAAGATCGGGGGCAAGAGACCCAGTACTTC.

This clone was found a few times. The chain uses TRBV29-1 and TRBJ2-5, with D maybe TRBD1 (5 bases). The CDR3 extends over 14 amino acids. Germline V gene data show CDR1 as SQVTM and CDR2 as ANQGSEA. V lost 4 bases to trimming and J lost 5 bases, with 17 bases between them. The CDR3 region is CSVAMGPQRETQYF. CDR3 DNA sequence: TGCAGCGTTGCGATGGGGCCGCAGAGGGAGACCCAGTACTTC.

The J gene is TRBJ1-1, the V gene TRBV28, with D perhaps TRBD1 (5 bases). Trimming removed 10 bases at V and 1 base at J, with 7 bases between. The length of the CDR3 is 11 residues. Germline CDR1 and CDR2: MDHEN and SYDVKM. The CDR3 protein is CATQGNTEAFF. CDR3 sequence (DNA): TGTGCCACCCAGGGGAACACTGAAGCTTTCTTT.

In its sample, this clone was seen many times. This rearrangement joins TRBV4-3 to TRBJ2-1, with D unclear. From germline, CDR1 is LGHNA and CDR2 YSLEER. The CDR3 is made up of 14 amino acids. V was clipped by 0 bases and J by 3 bases, with 6 bases between them. CDR3 in amino acids: CASSQDRSYNEQFF. CDR3 coding DNA: TGCGCCAGCAGCCAAGATCGCAGCTACAATGAGCAGTTCTTC.

This clone turned up a few times. The rearrangement links TRBV28 to TRBJ2-7; D uncertain. V was cut by 8 bases and J by 0 bases, with 17 bases left in between. Looked up from germline, CDR1 is MDHEN and CDR2 is SYDVKM. This CDR3 contains 15 residues. CDR3 sequence: CASVPAGEFSYEQYF. The CDR3 DNA reads as TGTGCCAGCGTGCCCGCCGGCGAATTCTCCTACGAGCAGTACTTC.

The CDR3 spells CASSRGRRETQYF. The CDR3, as DNA: TGTGCCAGCAGCCGAGGGAGGAGAGAGACCCAGTACTTC. V and J are TRBV6-5 and TRBJ2-5; tentative D call: TRBD2 (6 bases). The V and J ends lost 6 bases and 4 bases respectively, with 12 bases between them. The CDR3 has 13 residues. CDR1 is MNHEY, CDR2 SVGAGI, per germline.

This chain links TRBV18 with TRBJ1-1; possibly TRBD1 for D (6 bases). The CDR3 contains 15 residues. V was clipped by 4 bases and J by 0 bases, with 12 bases between them. The germline gives CDR1 KGHSH, CDR2 LQKENI. CDR3 sequence reads: CASSHDNRVNTEAFF. The CDR3 DNA follows: TGTGCCAGCTCACATGACAACAGGGTGAACACTGAAGCTTTCTTT. Drawing the rest from reference TRBV18 and TRBJ1-1, the complete variable domain is NAGVMQNPRHLVRRRGQEARLRCSPMKGHSHVYWYRQLPEEGLKFMVYLQKENIIDESGMPKERFSAEFPKEGPSILRIQQVVRGDSAAYFCASSHDNRVNTEAFFGQGTRLTVV.